The sequence of this T cell receptor (beta chain) was determined in a study of blood T cells in healthy people across ages. The V gene end was trimmed by 4 bases and the J gene end by 3 bases; junction bases not matched to a gene: 7. The CDR3 has 15 amino acids. Per germline, CDR1 LGHNA and CDR2 YSLEER. Together with a sample-barcoded 5' primer, a J-beta primer mix was included in a second PCR lasting about 7 to 11 cycles. Each cDNA was tagged by a template-switch adaptor containing 12 random nucleotides. TCRdb itself ran the 5' RACE reads through MiXCR, one entry per CDR3 protein. In the table there are roughly 1.9 million distinct CDR3 sequences, around 40% of which are singletons.

The chain combines TRBV4-3 with TRBJ2-5; 8 bases align to TRBD2. The TCR was taken from a human donor in good health. The sequencing input was blood. The CDR3 DNA sequence: TGCGCCAGCAGCCGAATACTAGCGGAGAAAGAGACCCAGTACTTC. It codes for CASSRILAEKETQYF.